These T cell receptor beta chains were read from a single sample in a study of OX40 agonist ivuxolimab in advanced cancers. TCRdb's table, derived via immunoSEQ multiplex PCR, lists solely in-frame clones and lacks some. The repertoire holds 60,000 to 75,000 clones, with roughly 87% as singletons. Specimen: CD4+ or CD8+ T cells sorted from blood, collected in a trial of the OX40 agonist ivuxolimab. The source is an adult with an advanced solid tumor such as melanoma, head and neck, liver or kidney cancer. Both conserved end residues are part of each CDR3. Fields, in order: clone size, D gene, J gene, CDR3 length, V gene, CDR3 protein, CDR3 DNA. D genes are given only for firm matches. The size entry is marked missing in some rows and otherwise reads once, few, many or a size class.

.,TRBD1,TRBJ1-1,14,TRBV10-2,CASRVTGGVTEAFF,TGCGCCAGCAGAGTGACAGGGGGCGTCACTGAAGCTTTCTTT
.,TRBD1,TRBJ1-4,15,TRBV4-3,CASSQVGGASEKLFF,TGCGCCAGCAGCCAAGTAGGGGGCGCATCGGAAAAACTGTTTTTT
.,TRBD2,TRBJ2-2,16,TRBV9,CASTLTSGANTGELFF,TGTGCCAGCACCCTTACTAGCGGGGCGAACACCGGGGAGCTGTTTTTT
.,TRBD1,TRBJ1-4,14,TRBV6-5,CASNRGPTNEKLFF,TGTGCCAGCAACAGGGGTCCAACTAATGAAAAACTGTTTTTT
.,TRBD2,TRBJ2-3,16,TRBV7-2,CASSIFSGSQGDTQYF,TGTGCCAGCAGCATATTTAGCGGGAGCCAGGGAGATACGCAGTATTTT
.,.,TRBJ1-5,15,TRBV6-6,CASSHLGDINQPQHF,TGTGCCAGCAGCCACCTGGGAGATATCAATCAGCCCCAGCATTTT
.,TRBD1,TRBJ2-1,16,TRBV18,CASSTMGTEHLDEQFF,TGTGCCAGCTCCACCATGGGGACAGAACATTTAGATGAGCAGTTCTTC
.,TRBD1,TRBJ2-4,14,TRBV2,CASSVRDSKNIQYF,TGTGCCAGCAGTGTTCGGGACAGTAAAAACATTCAGTACTTC
once,.,TRBJ2-2,19,TRBV21-1,CASSNKPFSCTQNTGELFF,TGTGCCAGCAGCAACAAACCCTTCTCATGTACACAGAACACCGGGGAGCTGTTTTTT
.,.,TRBJ2-7,13,TRBV6-5,CASSYLVGSEQYF,TGTGCCAGCAGTTACTTGGTGGGGTCCGAGCAGTACTTC
few,.,TRBJ2-2,15,TRBV19,CASTSSRTNTGELFF,TGTGCCAGTACCTCGTCCCGTACGAACACCGGGGAGCTGTTTTTT
.,TRBD1,TRBJ1-6,15,TRBV15,CATSREGTEGSPLHF,TGTGCCACCAGCAGGGAGGGGACAGAGGGTTCACCCCTCCACTTT
.,.,TRBJ2-6,15,TRBV19,CASSRGHSGANVLTF,TGTGCCAGTAGTAGAGGACACTCTGGGGCCAACGTCCTGACTTTC
.,.,TRBJ2-1,14,TRBV11-2,CASSFLSGTNEQFF,TGTGCCAGCAGCTTCCTATCCGGGACAAATGAGCAGTTCTTC
.,.,TRBJ2-2,12,TRBV2,CASSPQAGELFF,TGTGCCAGCAGTCCCCAAGCGGGGGAGCTGTTTTTT
.,.,TRBJ1-2,12,TRBV19,CASTVRGYGYTF,TGTGCCAGTACCGTTCGGGGCTATGGCTACACCTTC
.,.,TRBJ2-1,16,TRBV9,CASSVALDPPYNEQFF,TGTGCCAGCAGCGTAGCTCTAGACCCCCCCTACAATGAGCAGTTCTTC
.,.,TRBJ2-3,15,TRBV11-2,CASSLGTASTDTQYF,TGTGCCAGCAGCTTAGGGACCGCCAGCACAGATACGCAGTATTTT
.,TRBD2,TRBJ2-3,17,TRBV25-1,CASSTRLAGGRTDTQYF,TGTGCCAGCAGTACCCGACTAGCGGGGGGGCGGACAGATACGCAGTATTTT
.,TRBD2,TRBJ2-1,15,TRBV5-1,CASSSGLAGANEQFF,TGCGCCAGCAGCTCTGGACTAGCGGGAGCCAATGAGCAGTTCTTC
.,.,TRBJ2-1,15,TRBV5-6,CASSFRLASKNEQFF,TGTGCCAGCAGCTTCAGATTGGCGAGTAAAAATGAGCAGTTCTTC
.,TRBD1,TRBJ1-2,15,TRBV6-5,CASSYVSGQGGGYTF,TGTGCCAGCAGTTACGTTTCGGGACAGGGGGGTGGCTACACCTTC
.,.,TRBJ2-7,12,TRBV4-2,CASSQVSYEQYF,TGTGCCAGCAGCCAAGTGTCCTACGAGCAGTACTTC
.,.,TRBJ2-7,12,TRBV6-5,CVSSDTAYEQYF,TGTGTCTCCTCGGACACAGCCTACGAGCAGTACTTC
.,.,TRBJ1-1,14,TRBV10-1,CASSARGANTEAFF,TGCGCCAGCAGCGCCCGTGGAGCGAACACTGAAGCTTTCTTT
.,.,TRBJ1-5,15,TRBV7-2,CASSLAYGGSQPQHF,TGTGCCAGCAGCTTAGCCTACGGGGGCAGTCAGCCCCAGCATTTT
.,TRBD2,TRBJ2-7,15,TRBV4-1,CASRPGAGDPYEQYF,TGCGCCAGCCGCCCCGGGGCGGGGGATCCCTACGAGCAGTACTTC
.,.,TRBJ2-2,14,TRBV4-1,CASRPLRGSGELFF,TGCGCCAGCAGACCACTAAGAGGGTCCGGGGAGCTGTTTTTT